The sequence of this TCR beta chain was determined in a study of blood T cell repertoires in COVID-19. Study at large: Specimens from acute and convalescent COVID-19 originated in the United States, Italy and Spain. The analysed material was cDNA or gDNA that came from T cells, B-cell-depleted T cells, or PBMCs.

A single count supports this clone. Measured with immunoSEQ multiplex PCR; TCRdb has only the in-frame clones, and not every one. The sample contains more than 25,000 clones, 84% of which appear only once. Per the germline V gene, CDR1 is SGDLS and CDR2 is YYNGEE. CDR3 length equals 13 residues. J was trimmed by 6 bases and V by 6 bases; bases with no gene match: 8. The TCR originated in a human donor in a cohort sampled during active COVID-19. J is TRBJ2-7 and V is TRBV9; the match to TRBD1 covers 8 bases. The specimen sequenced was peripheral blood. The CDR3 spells CASNRQGKGEQYF. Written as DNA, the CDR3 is TGTGCCAGCAACAGACAGGGGAAAGGCGAGCAGTACTTC.